Listed here are 4 T cell receptor beta chains from one sample, sequenced in a study of blood T cell repertoires in COVID-19. The data were produced by immunoSEQ multiplex PCR, yet TCRdb's version contains in-frame clones alone and is incomplete. The repertoire holds about 170,000 clones, with around 84% as singletons. Source material: peripheral blood. These receptors were taken from a human donor with acute or convalescent COVID-19. The donor label of this sample is uncertain.

This chain links TRBV18 with TRBJ1-4; D gene ambiguous. The CDR3 contains 13 residues. Trimming stripped 6 bases from V and 8 bases from J, with 13 bases between. CDR1 is KGHSH and CDR2 is LQKENI in the germline V gene. CDR3 DNA: TGTGCCAGCTCTCAGGTGTTGCAGGAAAAACTGTTTTTT. It codes for CASSQVLQEKLFF.

DNA of the CDR3: TGCGCCAGCAGCTCTGGAGGGGTTGAGGCCCAGTACTTC. Encoded protein: CASSSGGVEAQYF. This chain links TRBV5-1 with TRBJ2-5; tentative D call: TRBD2 (6 bases). The V gene's germline CDR1 is SGHRS and CDR2 YFSETQ. Trimming removed 3 bases from V and 9 bases from J, with 15 bases in between. This CDR3 comprises 13 residues.

This rearrangement joins TRBV9 to TRBJ2-1; 8 nucleotides align to TRBD2. Germline CDR1 and CDR2: SGDLS and YYNGEE. The CDR3 is made up of 15 amino acids. The V and J ends lost 0 bases and 7 bases, in that order; junction bases with no gene match: 6. The CDR3 DNA reads as TGTGCCAGCAGCGTAGTTAACGGGGGGGTGAATGAGCAGTTCTTC. Amino acid sequence: CASSVVNGGVNEQFF.

This rearrangement joins TRBV9 to TRBJ1-1, with no clear D. The CDR3 runs 15 residues. Trimming removed 0 bases at V and 0 bases at J, with 9 bases between. The germline V gene has CDR1 SGDLS and CDR2 YYNGEE. Here the CDR3 DNA reads TGTGCCAGCAGCGTAGATGCCGGGGTGAACACTGAAGCTTTCTTT. It translates to CASSVDAGVNTEAFF.